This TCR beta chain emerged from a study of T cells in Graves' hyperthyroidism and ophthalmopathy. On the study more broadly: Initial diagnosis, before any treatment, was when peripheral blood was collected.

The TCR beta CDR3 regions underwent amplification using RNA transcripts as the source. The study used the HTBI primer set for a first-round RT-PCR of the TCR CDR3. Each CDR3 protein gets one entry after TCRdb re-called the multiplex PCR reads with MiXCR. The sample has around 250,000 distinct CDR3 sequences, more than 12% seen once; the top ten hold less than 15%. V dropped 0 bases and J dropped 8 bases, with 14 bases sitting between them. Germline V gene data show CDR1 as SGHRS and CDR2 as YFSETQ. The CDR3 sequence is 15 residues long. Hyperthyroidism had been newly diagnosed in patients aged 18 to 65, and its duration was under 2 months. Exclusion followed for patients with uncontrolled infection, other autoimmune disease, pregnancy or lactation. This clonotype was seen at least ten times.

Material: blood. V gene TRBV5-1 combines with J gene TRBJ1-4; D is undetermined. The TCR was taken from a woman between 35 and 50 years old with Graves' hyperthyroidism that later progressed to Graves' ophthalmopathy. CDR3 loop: CASSLDFSSSEKLFF. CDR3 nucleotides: TGCGCCAGCAGCTTGGACTTTTCTTCGTCCGAAAAACTGTTTTTT.